The 19 T cell receptor beta chains reported below all come from one sample, sequenced in a study of cytotoxic CD8 clonotypes in ibrutinib-treated CLL. Sequenced by immunoSEQ multiplex PCR; TCRdb stores in-frame clones only, minus some. The sample includes 19,000 or so clones, roughly 60% seen only once; the top ten take under 30%. Sequenced here: PBMCs, sampled after 12 months of ibrutinib treatment. The source is a human donor with chronic lymphocytic leukemia.

This chain joins TRBV27 and TRBJ1-5, with D unresolved. The V end was cut by 8 bases, the J end by 6 bases, with 11 bases between. The CDR3 runs to 12 residues. CDR1 and CDR2 (germline): MNHEY, SMNVEV (reference sequence). The CDR3 sequence is CASWAVGQPQHF. The DNA for the CDR3 is TGTGCCAGCTGGGCCGTCGGTCAGCCCCAGCATTTT.

The chain links TRBV18 to TRBJ2-7, with 11 bases lining up with TRBD2. The CDR3 sequence is 21 residues long. Germline lookup yields CDR1 KGHSH and CDR2 LQKENI. Trimming cost V 0 bases and J 3 bases; bases outside gene matches: 19. The CDR3 nucleotides are TGTGCCAGCTCACCACCGAGGACGGCACTAGCGGGAGACTGGAGGGACTACGAGCAGTACTTC. Its protein product is CASSPPRTALAGDWRDYEQYF.

V gene TRBV2 combines with J gene TRBJ1-5; D not certain. This CDR3 is built from 12 residues. The germline CDR1 and CDR2 sequences are SNHLY and FYNNEI. The germline V and J ends were trimmed by 7 bases and 4 bases, with 8 bases remaining between them. The CDR3 DNA reads as TGTGCCAGCACGGAGGGTAATCAGCCCCAGCATTTT. As protein: CASTEGNQPQHF.

The chain is built from TRBV5-8 and TRBJ2-7; TRBD2 might be the D (5 bases). Germline-derived CDR1 and CDR2 are SGHTS and YDEGEE. The CDR3 sequence is 14 residues long. V dropped 4 bases and J dropped 4 bases, with 15 bases sitting between them. Written as DNA, the CDR3 is TGTGCCAGCAGCCCGAGAGGGAGTGAGTACGAGCAGTACTTC. Residues: CASSPRGSEYEQYF.

The CDR3 DNA reads as TGTGCCAGCAGTACAGGTGAATATGGCTACACCTTC. Translating gives CASSTGEYGYTF. The V and J genes are TRBV9 and TRBJ1-2, with a tentative D call TRBD1 (5 bases). V was pared by 5 bases and J by 5 bases, with 10 bases between. The CDR3 runs 12 residues. CDR1 and CDR2 from the germline V gene are SGDLS and YYNGEE.

This chain connects TRBV27 to TRBJ1-3; 8 nucleotides line up with TRBD1. V lost 5 bases, J lost 3 bases, and 3 bases stayed unmatched. CDR1 is MNHEY and CDR2 is SMNVEV in the germline V gene (reference sequence). The CDR3 has 14 residues. In DNA, the CDR3 is TGTGCCAGCAGTAGCAGGGGGCGTGGAAACACCATATATTTT. This translates into CASSSRGRGNTIYF.

The count of this clone is one. V is TRBV7-9 and J is TRBJ1-1; D is unclear. CDR3 length: 15 amino acids. CDR1 is SEHNR and CDR2 is FQNEAQ in the germline V gene (reference sequence). Trimming removed 5 bases from V and 2 bases from J, with 15 bases in between. In DNA, the CDR3 is TGTGCCAGCAGCCTATACGGGGTTACAAACACTGAAGCTTTCTTT. It yields the protein CASSLYGVTNTEAFF.

This sequence joins TRBV30 and TRBJ2-5; no reliable D call. Germline CDR1 reads GTSNPN; CDR2 reads SVGIG (reference sequence). This CDR3 is 14 amino acids long. V was cut by 0 bases and J by 5 bases, with 13 bases left in between. CDR3 bases: TGTGCCTGGAGTGTACGGAACCCGGCGGAGACCCAGTACTTC. Encoded protein: CAWSVRNPAETQYF.

This clone was counted only a few times. The chain carries TRBV5-5 and TRBJ1-1, with 7 bases that match TRBD1. From germline, CDR1 is SGHKS and CDR2 YYEKEE (reference sequence). The trim removed 2 bases at V and 5 bases at J, leaving 3 bases unmatched. This CDR3 has 13 residues. In DNA, the CDR3 is TGTGCCAGCAGCTTACAGGGGAGGACTGAAGCTTTCTTT. Translation gives CASSLQGRTEAFF.

CDR3 residues: CAISDGDQSAYEQYF. The CDR3 DNA reads as TGTGCCATCAGTGATGGCGACCAGAGTGCCTACGAGCAGTACTTC. The V and J genes are TRBV10-3 and TRBJ2-7, with D uncertain. The CDR3 is made up of 15 amino acids. V was cut by 3 bases and J by 2 bases, with 14 bases left in between. Germline V lookup: CDR1 ENHRY, CDR2 SYGVKD.

This clone was seen only once. The V gene is TRBV6-5, the J gene TRBJ2-2; D call uncertain. This CDR3 contains 13 residues. Trimming took off 9 bases at V and 5 bases at J, with 13 bases between the two ends. CDR1 MNHEY and CDR2 SVGAGI come from the germline V gene. The CDR3 DNA reads as TGTGCCAGTCGTAGTTCAGGTACCGGGGAGCTGTTTTTT. This translates into CASRSSGTGELFF.

V is TRBV11-2 and J is TRBJ2-1; 10 bases are a match to TRBD2. Per the germline V gene, CDR1 is SGHAT and CDR2 is FQNNGV. CDR3 length equals 17 residues. The junction had 12 bases not matched to a gene; V was cut back by 5 bases and J by 5 bases. CDR3 loop: CASSPLQLAGANNEQFF. The CDR3 DNA reads as TGTGCCAGCAGCCCCCTTCAGCTAGCGGGAGCCAACAATGAGCAGTTCTTC.

The chain uses TRBV6-6 and TRBJ2-2; TRBD2 matches at 7 bases. There are 16 residues in the CDR3. Trimming took 2 bases from V and 4 from J; bases not matched to a gene: 7. Germline V gene sequence: CDR1 MNHNY, CDR2 SVGAGI (reference sequence). The chain's CDR3 is CASSYGLGLGTGELFF. The DNA for the CDR3 is TGTGCCAGCAGTTACGGGTTAGGACTAGGCACCGGGGAGCTGTTTTTT.

About this clone itself: A read error is the likely source, as a far larger clone sits one nucleotide away. CDR3 nucleotide sequence: TGTGCCGGCAGCTTAGAGTACAACAATGAGCAGTTCTTC. Amino acids: CAGSLEYNNEQFF. The chain combines TRBV11-2 with TRBJ2-1; no definite D call. Germline V gene data show CDR1 as SGHAT and CDR2 as FQNNGV. This CDR3 comprises 13 residues.

This chain joins TRBV6-6 and TRBJ1-1; the D gene is possibly TRBD1 (5 bases). Germline assignment: CDR1 MNHNY and CDR2 SVGAGI (reference sequence). V gave up 6 bases and J gave up 4 bases, with 15 bases separating them. The CDR3 sequence is 14 residues long. The DNA for the CDR3 is TGTGCCAGCAGGGCTCGGACGGGGGGCACTGAAGCTTTCTTT. Its protein is CASRARTGGTEAFF.

This chain links TRBV5-1 with TRBJ1-1; D is ambiguous. Trimming removed 3 bases from V and 0 bases from J, with 12 bases in between. CDR1 and CDR2 from the germline V gene are SGHRS and YFSETQ. This CDR3 comprises 15 residues. The CDR3 region is CASSSLEGLNTEAFF. CDR3 nucleotides: TGCGCCAGCAGCTCGTTAGAAGGACTGAACACTGAAGCTTTCTTT.

The chain carries TRBV5-1 and TRBJ2-5; TRBD1 aligns across 9 bases. With 4 bases clipped from V and 4 bases from J, the junction kept 5 bases outside the gene matches. Germline-derived CDR1 and CDR2 are SGHRS and YFSETQ. The CDR3 runs 14 residues. The CDR3 DNA sequence: TGCGCCAGCAGCCCTGGGACAGGGCCAGAGACCCAGTACTTC. Translated: CASSPGTGPETQYF.

This clone has only a few counts. The V call is TRBV13, the J call TRBJ2-2; D is perhaps TRBD2 (5 bases). Trimming left V 3 bases short and J 4 bases short, with 12 bases between. The CDR3 length is 15 residues. Looked up from germline, CDR1 is PRHDT and CDR2 is FYEKMQ (reference sequence). The CDR3 region is CASSFPFRGTGELFF. The CDR3 nucleotides read TGTGCCAGCAGCTTCCCGTTTCGGGGCACCGGGGAGCTGTTTTTT.

The chain combines TRBV9 with TRBJ2-3; possibly TRBD1 for D (5 bases). Trimming removed 1 base from V and 6 bases from J, with 12 bases in between. CDR1 SGDLS and CDR2 YYNGEE come from the germline V gene. The CDR3 has 14 amino acids. The CDR3 loop is CASSVTTGSDTQYF. The CDR3 coding sequence is TGTGCCAGCAGCGTAACTACAGGTTCCGATACGCAGTATTTT.